This T cell receptor beta chain was identified in a study of tumor-infiltrating lymphocytes in oesophageal squamous cell carcinoma. With regard to this clonotype: The junction departs from germline at one end; a sequencing error may be responsible.

TCRdb re-analysed the PCR reads in MiXCR, keeping a single row per CDR3 protein. This sample has more than 9,500 distinct CDR3 sequences, with over 50% found just once. Germline CDR1 and CDR2: SGHAT and FQNNGV. The CDR3 has 12 amino acids. The source is a male donor with esophageal squamous cell carcinoma. Sequenced: esophageal tumor tissue. This sequence joins TRBV11-2 and TRBJ2-1; D gene uncertain. CDR3 sequence (DNA): TGTGCCAGCAGCTCCTCTCGCAATGAGCAGTTCTTT. It yields the protein CASSSSRNEQFF. Supplemented by reference TRBV11-2 and TRBJ2-1, the full variable domain reads EAGVAQSPRYKIIEKRQSVAFWCNPISGHATLYWYQQILGQGPKLLIQFQNNGVVDDSQLPKDRFSAERLKGVDSTLKIQPAKLEDSAVYLCASSSSRNEQFFGPGTRLTVL.